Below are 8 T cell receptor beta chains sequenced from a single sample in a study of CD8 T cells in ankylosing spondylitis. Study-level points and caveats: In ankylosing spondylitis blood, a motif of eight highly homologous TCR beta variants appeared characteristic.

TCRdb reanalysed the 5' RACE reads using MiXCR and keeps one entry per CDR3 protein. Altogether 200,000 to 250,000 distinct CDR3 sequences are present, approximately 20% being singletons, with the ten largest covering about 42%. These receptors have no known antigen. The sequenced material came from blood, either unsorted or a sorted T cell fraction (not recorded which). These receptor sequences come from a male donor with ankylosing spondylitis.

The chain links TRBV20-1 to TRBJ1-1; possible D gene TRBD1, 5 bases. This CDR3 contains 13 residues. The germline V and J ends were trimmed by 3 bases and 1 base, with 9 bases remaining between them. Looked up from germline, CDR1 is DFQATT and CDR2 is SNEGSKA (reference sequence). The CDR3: CSARGGENTEAFF. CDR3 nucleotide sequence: TGCAGTGCTAGGGGGGGGGAGAACACTGAAGCTTTCTTT.

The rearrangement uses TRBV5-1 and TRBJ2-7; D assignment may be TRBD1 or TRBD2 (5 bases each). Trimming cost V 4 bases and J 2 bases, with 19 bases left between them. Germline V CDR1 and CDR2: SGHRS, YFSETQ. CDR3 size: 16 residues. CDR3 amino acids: CASSHGPDLGAYEQYF. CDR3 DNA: TGCGCCAGCAGCCACGGGCCGGACCTGGGGGCCTACGAGCAGTACTTC.

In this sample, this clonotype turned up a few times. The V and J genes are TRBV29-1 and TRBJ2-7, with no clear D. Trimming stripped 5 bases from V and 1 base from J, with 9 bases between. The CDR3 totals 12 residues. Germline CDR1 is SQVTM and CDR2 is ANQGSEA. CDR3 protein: CSVIADSYEQYF. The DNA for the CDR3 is TGCAGCGTTATCGCAGATTCCTACGAGCAGTACTTC.

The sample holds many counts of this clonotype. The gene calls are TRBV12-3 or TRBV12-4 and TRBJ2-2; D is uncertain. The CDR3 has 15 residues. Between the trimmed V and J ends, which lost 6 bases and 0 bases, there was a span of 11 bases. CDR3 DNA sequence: TGTGCCAGCAGCCCTCCGGACCCGAACACCGGGGAGCTGTTTTTT. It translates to CASSPPDPNTGELFF.

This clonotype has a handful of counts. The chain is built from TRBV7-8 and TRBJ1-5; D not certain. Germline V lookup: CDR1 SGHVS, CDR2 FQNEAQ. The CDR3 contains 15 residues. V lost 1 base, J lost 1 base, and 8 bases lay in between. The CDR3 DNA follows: TGTGCCAGCAGCTTAGTGGTCGACAGCAATCAGCCCCAGCATTTT. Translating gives CASSLVVDSNQPQHF. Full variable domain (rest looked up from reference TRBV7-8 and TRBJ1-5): GAGVSQSPRYKVAKRGQDVALRCDPISGHVSLFWYQQALGQGPEFLTYFQNEAQLDKSGLPSDRFFAERPEGSVSTLKIQRTQQEDSAVYLCASSLVVDSNQPQHFGDGTRLSIL.

The DNA for the CDR3 is TGCAGTGCTACCCCCTTGGACTCCTACAATGAGCAGTTCTTC. Its protein is CSATPLDSYNEQFF. The rearrangement links TRBV20-1 to TRBJ2-1; no clear D gene. This CDR3 has 14 residues. Germline lookup yields CDR1 DFQATT and CDR2 SNEGSKA (reference sequence). V dropped 4 bases and J dropped 0 bases, with 10 bases sitting between them.

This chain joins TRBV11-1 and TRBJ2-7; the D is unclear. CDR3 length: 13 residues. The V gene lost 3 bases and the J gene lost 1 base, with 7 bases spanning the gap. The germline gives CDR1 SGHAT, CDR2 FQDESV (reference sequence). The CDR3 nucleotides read TGTGCCAGCAGCTTCATGGAATCCTACGAGCAGTACTTC. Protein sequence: CASSFMESYEQYF.

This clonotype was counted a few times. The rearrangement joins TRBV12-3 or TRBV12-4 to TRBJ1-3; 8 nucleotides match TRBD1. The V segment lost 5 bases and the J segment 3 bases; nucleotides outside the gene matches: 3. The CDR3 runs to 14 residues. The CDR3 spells CASSTGQGGNTIYF. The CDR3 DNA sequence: TGTGCCAGCAGTACAGGACAGGGTGGAAACACCATATATTTT.